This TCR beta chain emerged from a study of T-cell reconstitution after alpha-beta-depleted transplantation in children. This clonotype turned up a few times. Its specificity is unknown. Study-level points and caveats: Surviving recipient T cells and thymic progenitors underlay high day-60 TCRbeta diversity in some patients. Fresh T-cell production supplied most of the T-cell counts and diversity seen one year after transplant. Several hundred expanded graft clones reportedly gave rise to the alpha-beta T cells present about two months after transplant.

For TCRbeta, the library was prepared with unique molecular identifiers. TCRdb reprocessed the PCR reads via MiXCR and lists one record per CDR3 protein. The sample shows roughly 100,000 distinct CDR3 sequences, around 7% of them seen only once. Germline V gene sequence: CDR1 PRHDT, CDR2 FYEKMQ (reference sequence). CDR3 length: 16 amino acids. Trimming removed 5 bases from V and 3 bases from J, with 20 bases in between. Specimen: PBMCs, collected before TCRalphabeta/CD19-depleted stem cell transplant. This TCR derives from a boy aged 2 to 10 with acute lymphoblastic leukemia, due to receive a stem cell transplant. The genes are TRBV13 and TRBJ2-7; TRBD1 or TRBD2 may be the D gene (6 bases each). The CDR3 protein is CASSQEGGPGGYEQYF. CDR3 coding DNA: TGTGCCAGCAGCCAGGAGGGGGGTCCTGGGGGCTACGAGCAGTACTTC. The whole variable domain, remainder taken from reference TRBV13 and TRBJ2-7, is AAGVIQSPRHLIKEKRETATLKCYPIPRHDTVYWYQQGPGQDPQFLISFYEKMQSDKGSIPDRFSAQQFSDYHSELNMSSLELGDSALYFCASSQEGGPGGYEQYFGPGTRLTVT.